This T cell receptor (beta chain) was sequenced during a study of shared clonotypes between healthy human individuals. Background on the study: Every donor yielded three CD4 naive, three CD4 memory, two CD8 naive and one CD8 memory plate.

J lost 7 bases, V lost 3 bases, and 11 bases had no gene match. Germline V gene data show CDR1 as LNHNV and CDR2 as YYDKDF (reference sequence). CDR3 length: 15 residues. Concerning this clone itself: Its cognate antigen is unknown.

Produced via immunoSEQ multiplex PCR; TCRdb's table is partial and in-frame only. The sample has about 2.3 million clones; 85% to 95% are singletons. Findings and limits, study-wide: Across a few donors, naive CD4 shared 5% to 6%, naive CD8 around 3.8%, memory CD4 roughly 2.4%, memory CD8 around 0.42%.

The genes are TRBV15 and TRBJ2-5, with TRBD1 matching 7 bases. This TCR derives from a man younger than 30 in good health. Some clones in this sample may be carry-over from other donors' samples. The sequenced material came from naive CD4+ T cells from PBMCs. The subset here: CD45RA+ positively selected. The CDR3 DNA reads as TGTGCCACCAGCAGGGGACCAGACAGGGAAGGGACCCAGTACTTC. Amino acid sequence: CATSRGPDREGTQYF.